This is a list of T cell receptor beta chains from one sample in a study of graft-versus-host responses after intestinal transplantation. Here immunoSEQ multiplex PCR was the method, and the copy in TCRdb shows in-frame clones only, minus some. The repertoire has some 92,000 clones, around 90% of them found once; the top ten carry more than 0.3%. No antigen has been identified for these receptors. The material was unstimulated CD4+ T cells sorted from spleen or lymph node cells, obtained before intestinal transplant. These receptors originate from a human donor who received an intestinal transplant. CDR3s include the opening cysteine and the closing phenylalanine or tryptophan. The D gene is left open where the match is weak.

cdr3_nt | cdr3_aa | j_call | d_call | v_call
TGTGCCAGCAGCGGGGCAGGAACCGAGACCCAGTACTTC | CASSGAGTETQYF | TRBJ2-5 | NA | TRBV5-4
TGTGCCAGCAGCTTAGACAGGGGTAGCGATACGCAGTATTTT | CASSLDRGSDTQYF | TRBJ2-3 | TRBD1 | TRBV7-6
TGTGCCAGCAGGCTGACAGGGAACTATGGCTACACCTTC | CASRLTGNYGYTF | TRBJ1-2 | TRBD1 | TRBV5-6
TGTGCCAGCAGTGGTGGCGCGGGCGGTATCTTTAATACGCAGTATTTT | CASSGGAGGIFNTQYF | TRBJ2-3 | NA | TRBV28
TGTGCCAGCAGTCCGGGACAGTATAATTCACCCCTCCACTTT | CASSPGQYNSPLHF | TRBJ1-6 | TRBD1 | TRBV6-5
TGCGCCAGCAGCCGTCTAGCGGGAGGACTGGCCTACAATGAGCAGTTCTTC | CASSRLAGGLAYNEQFF | TRBJ2-1 | TRBD2 | TRBV5-1
TGTGCCAGCAGTCCCGCGGGCTACGAGCAGTACTTC | CASSPAGYEQYF | TRBJ2-7 | NA | TRBV6-6
TGTGCCAGCAGCTCCAGGGCCACCCAGTACTTC | CASSSRATQYF | TRBJ2-5 | NA | TRBV7-9
TGTGCCAGCTCACCAGGTCGGGGTCGCACAGATACGCAGTATTTT | CASSPGRGRTDTQYF | TRBJ2-3 | NA | TRBV18
TGTGCCAGCAGTGAAGGGGAGCTTGTCTACAATGAGCAGTTCTTC | CASSEGELVYNEQFF | TRBJ2-1 | NA | TRBV2